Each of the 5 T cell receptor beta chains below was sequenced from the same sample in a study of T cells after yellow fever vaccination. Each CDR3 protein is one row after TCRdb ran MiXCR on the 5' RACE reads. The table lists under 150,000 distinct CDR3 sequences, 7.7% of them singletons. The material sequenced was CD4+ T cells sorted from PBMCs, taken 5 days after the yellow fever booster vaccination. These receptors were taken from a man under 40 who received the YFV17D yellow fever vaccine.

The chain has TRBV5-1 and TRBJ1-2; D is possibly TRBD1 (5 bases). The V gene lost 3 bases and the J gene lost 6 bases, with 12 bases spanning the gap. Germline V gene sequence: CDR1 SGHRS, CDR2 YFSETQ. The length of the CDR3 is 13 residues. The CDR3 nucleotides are TGCGCCAGCAGCTCACCAGGGAATGATGGCTACACCTTC. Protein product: CASSSPGNDGYTF.

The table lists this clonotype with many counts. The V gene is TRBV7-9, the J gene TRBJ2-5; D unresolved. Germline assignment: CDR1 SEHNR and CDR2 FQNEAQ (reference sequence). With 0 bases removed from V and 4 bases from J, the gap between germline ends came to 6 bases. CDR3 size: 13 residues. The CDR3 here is CASSLAGAETQYF. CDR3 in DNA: TGTGCCAGCAGCTTAGCGGGCGCAGAGACCCAGTACTTC.

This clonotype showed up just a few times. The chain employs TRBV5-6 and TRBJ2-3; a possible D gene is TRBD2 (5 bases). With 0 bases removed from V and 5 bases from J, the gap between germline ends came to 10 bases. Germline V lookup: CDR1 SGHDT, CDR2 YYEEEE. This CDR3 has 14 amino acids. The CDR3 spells CASSLVSEGDTQYF. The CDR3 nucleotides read TGTGCCAGCAGCTTGGTATCCGAGGGAGATACGCAGTATTTT.

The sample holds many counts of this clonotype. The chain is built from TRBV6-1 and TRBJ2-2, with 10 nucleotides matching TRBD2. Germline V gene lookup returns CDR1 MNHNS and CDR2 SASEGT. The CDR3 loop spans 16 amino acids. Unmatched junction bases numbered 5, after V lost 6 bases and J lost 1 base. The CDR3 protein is CASSTLAGVNTGELFF. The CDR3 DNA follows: TGTGCCAGCAGCACCCTAGCGGGAGTGAACACCGGGGAGCTGTTTTTT.

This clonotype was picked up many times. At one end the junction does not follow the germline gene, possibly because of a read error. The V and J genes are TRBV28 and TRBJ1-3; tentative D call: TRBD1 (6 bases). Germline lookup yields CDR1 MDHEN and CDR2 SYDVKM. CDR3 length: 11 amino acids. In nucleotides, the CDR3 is TGTGCCAGCACCCGAACAGGGATTATACATTTT. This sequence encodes CASTRTGIIHF.